This TCR beta chain is drawn from a study of cytomegalovirus exposure and HLA in healthy donors. Study information: According to later analysis, the same platform produced the roughly 130 validation and under 750 first-cohort repertoires.

The V gene lost 5 bases and the J gene lost 5 bases, with 16 bases spanning the gap. Germline V lookup: CDR1 SGHTA, CDR2 FQGTGA. The CDR3 totals 15 residues. This clone is a singleton in its sample. Its matching antigen is unknown. Study results and caveats: It was reported that the classifier diagnosed cytomegalovirus status with high specificity and sensitivity in both the original and validation cohorts.

Some clones are missing from TCRdb's copy, which holds only in-frame ones; the method was immunoSEQ multiplex PCR. This sample yields about 280,000 clones, of which around nine tenths are seen a single time; about 0.85% belongs to the top ten. The clonotype originates from a woman under 30 in good health and CMV-seronegative. This chain uses TRBV7-3 with TRBJ2-1; a possible D gene is TRBD2 (6 bases). Sequenced material: PBMCs. The DNA for the CDR3 is TGTGCCAGCAGCCCTGGACGGGGGTATCACAATGAGCAGTTCTTC. It encodes CASSPGRGYHNEQFF. Based on the CDR3 plus reference TRBV7-3 and TRBJ2-1, the full variable domain is GAGVSQTPSNKVTEKGKYVELRCDPISGHTALYWYRQSLGQGPEFLIYFQGTGAADDSGLPNDRFFAVRPEGSVSTLKIQRTERGDSAVYLCASSPGRGYHNEQFFGPGTRLTVL.